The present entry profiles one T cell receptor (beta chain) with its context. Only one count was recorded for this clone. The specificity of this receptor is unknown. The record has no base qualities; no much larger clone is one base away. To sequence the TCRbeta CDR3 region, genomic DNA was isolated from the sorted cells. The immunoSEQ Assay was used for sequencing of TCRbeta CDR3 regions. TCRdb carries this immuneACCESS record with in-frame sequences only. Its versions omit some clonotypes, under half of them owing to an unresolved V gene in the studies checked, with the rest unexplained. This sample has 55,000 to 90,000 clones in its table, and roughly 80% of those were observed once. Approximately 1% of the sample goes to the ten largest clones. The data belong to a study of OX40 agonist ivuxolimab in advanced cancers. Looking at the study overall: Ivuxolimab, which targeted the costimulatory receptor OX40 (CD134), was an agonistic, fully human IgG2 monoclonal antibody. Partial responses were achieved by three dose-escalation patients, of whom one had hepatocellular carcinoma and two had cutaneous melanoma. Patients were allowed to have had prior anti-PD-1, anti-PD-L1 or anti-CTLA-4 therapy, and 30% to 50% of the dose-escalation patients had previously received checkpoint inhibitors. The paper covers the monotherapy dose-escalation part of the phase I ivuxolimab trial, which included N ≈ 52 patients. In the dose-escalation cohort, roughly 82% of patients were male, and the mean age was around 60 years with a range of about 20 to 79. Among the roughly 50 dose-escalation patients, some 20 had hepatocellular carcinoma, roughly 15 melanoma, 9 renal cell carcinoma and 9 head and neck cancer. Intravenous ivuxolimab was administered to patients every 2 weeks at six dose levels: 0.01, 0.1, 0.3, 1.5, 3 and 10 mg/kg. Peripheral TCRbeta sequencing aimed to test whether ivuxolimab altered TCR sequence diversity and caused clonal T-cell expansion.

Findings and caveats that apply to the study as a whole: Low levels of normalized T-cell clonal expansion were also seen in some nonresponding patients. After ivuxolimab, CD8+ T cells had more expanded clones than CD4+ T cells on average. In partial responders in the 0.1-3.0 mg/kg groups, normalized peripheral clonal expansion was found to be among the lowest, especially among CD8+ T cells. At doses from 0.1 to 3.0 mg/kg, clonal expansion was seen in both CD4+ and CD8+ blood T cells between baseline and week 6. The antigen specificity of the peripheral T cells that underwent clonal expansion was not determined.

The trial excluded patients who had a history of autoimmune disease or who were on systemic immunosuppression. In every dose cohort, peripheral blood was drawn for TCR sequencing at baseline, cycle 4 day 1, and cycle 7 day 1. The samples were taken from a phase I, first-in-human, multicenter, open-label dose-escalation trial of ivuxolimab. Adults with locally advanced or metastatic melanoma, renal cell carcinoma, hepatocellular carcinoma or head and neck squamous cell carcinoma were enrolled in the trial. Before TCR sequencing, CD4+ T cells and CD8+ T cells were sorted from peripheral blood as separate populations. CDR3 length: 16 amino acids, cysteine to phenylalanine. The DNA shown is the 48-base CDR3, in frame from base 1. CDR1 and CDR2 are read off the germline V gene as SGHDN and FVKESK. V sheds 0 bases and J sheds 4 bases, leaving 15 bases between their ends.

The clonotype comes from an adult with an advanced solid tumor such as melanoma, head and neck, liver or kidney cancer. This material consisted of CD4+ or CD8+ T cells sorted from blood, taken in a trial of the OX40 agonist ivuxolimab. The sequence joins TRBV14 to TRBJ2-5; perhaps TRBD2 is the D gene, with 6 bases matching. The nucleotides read TGTGCCAGCAGCCAAGATACGGGGCGGGGCGGAGAGACCCAGTACTTC. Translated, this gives CASSQDTGRGGETQYF.